Presented here are 14 T cell receptor beta chains from one specimen sequenced in a study of blood T cell repertoires in COVID-19. Data came from immunoSEQ multiplex PCR; TCRdb stores just in-frame clones and leaves some out. This table has approximately 150,000 clones, roughly 79% appearing once. The sequencing sample was made of peripheral blood. The receptor set was obtained from a human donor in a cohort sampled during active COVID-19.

The chain has TRBV27 and TRBJ1-6; tentatively, D is TRBD1 (5 bases). Trimming took 3 bases from V and 14 from J, leaving 20 bases between them. The CDR3 has 15 amino acids. Germline assignment: CDR1 MNHEY and CDR2 SMNVEV (reference sequence). CDR3 nucleotide sequence: TGTGCCAGCAGTTTTGGATCGGGACTCGGAAAAACCCTCCACTTT. Translation gives CASSFGSGLGKTLHF.

The rearrangement joins TRBV5-1 to TRBJ2-3; weak D call: TRBD1 (5 bases). Trimming cost V 4 bases and J 0 bases, with 9 bases left between them. The CDR3 runs to 14 residues. The germline gives CDR1 SGHRS, CDR2 YFSETQ. DNA for the CDR3: TGCGCCAGCAGCCCAGGGCCTAGCACAGATACGCAGTATTTT. This gives the protein CASSPGPSTDTQYF.

The chain combines TRBV4-2 with TRBJ2-1; no reliable D call. There are 17 residues in the CDR3. Deletions cut 0 bases from V and 0 bases from J, with 12 bases between. Germline CDR1 reads LGHNA; CDR2 reads YNFKEQ. The CDR3 bases are TGTGCCAGCAGCCAAGATTTTACGGTGTCCTCCTACAATGAGCAGTTCTTC. This translates into CASSQDFTVSSYNEQFF.

The count of this clone is one. The chain employs TRBV7-3 and TRBJ1-1; the D gene is possibly TRBD1 (5 bases). Germline values: CDR1 SGHTA, CDR2 FQGTGA. CDR3 length equals 14 residues. V was shortened by 2 bases and J by 7 bases, with 14 bases between the two germline ends. The CDR3 nucleotides read TGTGCCAGCAGCTTAGAAAGAACAGGAATTGAAGCTTTCTTT. Its translation: CASSLERTGIEAFF.

The V call is TRBV28, the J call TRBJ2-1; 10 nucleotides agree with TRBD2. CDR3 size: 15 residues. V shed 7 bases and J 8 bases; nucleotides not matched to a gene: 11. Germline V lookup: CDR1 MDHEN, CDR2 SYDVKM. This chain's CDR3 is CASTWGASGSDEQFF. CDR3 sequence (DNA): TGTGCCAGCACCTGGGGGGCTAGCGGGAGTGATGAGCAGTTCTTC.

This chain joins TRBV9 and TRBJ1-5, with 7 positions matching TRBD1. CDR1 and CDR2 (germline): SGDLS, YYNGEE. The CDR3 is made up of 14 amino acids. Germline trimming cut 4 bases from V and 5 bases from J; bases unmatched to any gene: 6. CDR3 coding DNA: TGTGCCAGCAGCCCCCAAGGGGGCTATCAGCCCCAGCATTTT. Encoded protein: CASSPQGGYQPQHF.

The chain recombines TRBV10-3 with TRBJ2-5, with 7 bases lining up with TRBD1. Trimming took 2 bases from V and 7 from J; bases not matched to a gene: 10. This CDR3 has 15 amino acids. Germline V gene lookup returns CDR1 ENHRY and CDR2 SYGVKD. The CDR3 DNA is TGTGCCATCAGTGAGCCAGGGGGACACCGGGGGACCCAGTACTTC. Its translation: CAISEPGGHRGTQYF.

This clone was recorded a few times. The J gene is TRBJ2-7, the V gene TRBV6-6; 9 bases match TRBD2. CDR1 is MNHNY and CDR2 is SVGAGI in the germline V gene (reference sequence). The ends lost 2 bases at V and 6 bases at J; junction bases unmatched: 11. The CDR3 has 16 amino acids. This chain's CDR3 is CASSYTPWSSGIEQYF. In nucleotides, the CDR3 is TGTGCCAGCAGTTACACTCCCTGGTCTAGCGGGATCGAGCAGTACTTC.

The V call is TRBV21-1, the J call TRBJ2-3; TRBD2, as called in the table, went unchecked against the DNA. TRBV21-1 has pseudogene status. This CDR3 has 18 amino acids. The CDR3 here is CASRQLEARTTSTDTQYF. CDR3 DNA sequence: TGTGCCAGCAGACAACTAGAGGCCAGGACCACTAGCACAGATACGCAGTATTTT.

The chain recombines TRBV2 with TRBJ2-1, with D hard to call. Germline CDR1 and CDR2: SNHLY and FYNNEI. V lost 4 bases and J lost 0, with 13 bases in between. The CDR3 is 16 residues long. Here the CDR3 DNA reads TGTGCCAGCAGTGCCGACCTAGGTAGCTCCTACAATGAGCAGTTCTTC. Translated: CASSADLGSSYNEQFF.

This clone has only a few counts. The chain couples TRBV27 to TRBJ2-2, with TRBD2 as a possible D gene (7 bases). Germline V gene data show CDR1 as MNHEY and CDR2 as SMNVEV (reference sequence). With 3 bases removed from V and 5 bases from J, the gap between germline ends came to 13 bases. This CDR3 region has 15 residues. CDR3 bases: TGTGCCAGCAGTTTTGCGGGGGCGTGGACCGGGGAGCTGTTTTTT. This translates into CASSFAGAWTGELFF.

The gene calls are TRBV19 and TRBJ2-1; 8 bases map to TRBD2. Germline assignment: CDR1 LNHDA and CDR2 SQIVND (reference sequence). The CDR3 has 18 residues. The ends lost 6 bases at V and 4 bases at J; junction bases unmatched: 17. DNA of the CDR3: TGTGCCAGTAGGGGGCCTTTCGGGACTAGACAAATATACAATGAGCAGTTCTTC. This gives the protein CASRGPFGTRQIYNEQFF.

The J gene is TRBJ1-4, the V gene TRBV18, with D maybe TRBD1 (6 bases). This CDR3 is built from 14 residues. V lost 3 bases, J lost 4 bases, and 9 bases lay in between. CDR1 and CDR2 (germline): KGHSH, LQKENI. This CDR3 is CASSPGQLNEKLFF. Here the CDR3 DNA reads TGTGCCAGCTCACCGGGACAACTTAATGAAAAACTGTTTTTT.

The rearrangement links TRBV29-1 to TRBJ2-5, with a tentative D call TRBD1 (5 bases). CDR1 and CDR2 (germline): SQVTM, ANQGSEA. The CDR3 has 12 amino acids. V was pared by 2 bases and J by 1 base, with 5 bases between. Here the CDR3 reads CSVEQGQETQYF. As DNA, the CDR3 is TGCAGCGTTGAACAGGGCCAAGAGACCCAGTACTTC.